Following are 25 T cell receptor beta chains from one sample sequenced in a study of shared clonotypes between healthy human individuals. Cells designated naive CD8 were CD45RO-negative and were positively selected for CCR7, with terminally differentiated effector memory CD45RA+ cells excluded. Some clones are missing from TCRdb's copy, which holds only in-frame ones; the method was immunoSEQ multiplex PCR. The sample yields roughly 2,000,000 clones, roughly 94% seen once. The sample taken for sequencing was naive CD8+ T cells sorted from blood. The source is a man aged 18 to 29 in good health.

The chain employs TRBV30 and TRBJ2-5, with D possibly being TRBD2 (6 bases). The CDR3 totals 14 residues. From germline, CDR1 is GTSNPN and CDR2 SVGIG (reference sequence). Trimming pared 1 base from V and 4 bases from J, leaving 13 bases between. CDR3 loop: CAWSAGSRRETQYF. CDR3 nucleotide sequence: TGTGCCTGGAGTGCCGGGAGTAGGCGAGAGACCCAGTACTTC.

V gene TRBV2 combines with J gene TRBJ2-1; 9 bases align to TRBD2. CDR1 is SNHLY, CDR2 FYNNEI, per germline. The length of the CDR3 is 15 residues. Trimming at V came to 3 bases and at J to 3 bases, leaving 3 bases not matched to a gene. This chain's CDR3 is CASSDASGIYNEQFF. The CDR3 nucleotides read TGTGCCAGCAGTGATGCTAGCGGGATCTACAATGAGCAGTTCTTC.

Concerning this clone: Other DNA sequences within the sample encode an identical CDR3. The rearrangement links TRBV11-2 to TRBJ2-7, with D possibly TRBD2 on 5 matching bases. In germline, CDR1 is SGHAT, CDR2 FQNNGV. Trimming stripped 1 base from V and 0 bases from J, with 7 bases between. The CDR3 length is 14 residues. CDR3 DNA: TGTGCCAGCAGCTTAGGCGGGCGCTCCTACGAGCAGTACTTC. Amino acids: CASSLGGRSYEQYF.

CDR3 loop: CASSPGQGDGYTF. The CDR3 DNA is TGCGCCAGCAGCCCGGGACAGGGTGATGGCTACACCTTC. This rearrangement joins TRBV5-1 to TRBJ1-2, with TRBD1 matching over 9 bases. This CDR3 contains 13 residues. Germline CDR1 reads SGHRS; CDR2 reads YFSETQ. The V segment lost 4 bases and the J segment 6 bases; nucleotides outside the gene matches: 4.

This clone was counted ten times or more. The chain has TRBV29-1 and TRBJ2-1, with 13 nucleotides matching TRBD2. V was pared by 3 bases and J by 10 bases, with 9 bases of the junction left unmatched. CDR3 length equals 15 residues. The germline V gene encodes CDR1 SQVTM and CDR2 ANQGSEA. The CDR3 coding sequence is TGCAGCGTTGAGTCCGGGACTAGCGGGGTTAGGGAGCAGTTCTTC. This encodes CSVESGTSGVREQFF.

This sequence joins TRBV7-9 and TRBJ1-2, with D possibly matching TRBD1 (5 bases). This CDR3 contains 14 residues. Looked up from germline, CDR1 is SEHNR and CDR2 is FQNEAQ (reference sequence). V was clipped by 7 bases and J by 5 bases, with 17 bases between them. CDR3 region: CASTFGGSGYGYTF. The CDR3 nucleotides read TGTGCCAGCACCTTCGGGGGAAGCGGTTATGGCTACACCTTC.

The chain links TRBV7-6 to TRBJ2-7, with D possibly TRBD2 on 6 matching bases. V was clipped by 1 base and J by 5 bases, with 18 bases between them. The CDR3 contains 16 residues. Germline V gives CDR1 SGHVS, CDR2 FNYEAQ. CDR3 in amino acids: CASSLEGWGEANEQYF. Here the CDR3 DNA reads TGTGCCAGCAGCTTAGAGGGCTGGGGGGAAGCGAACGAGCAGTACTTC.

The sample holds one count of this clone. V gene TRBV13 combines with J gene TRBJ1-2; 7 bases match TRBD1. CDR1 is PRHDT and CDR2 is FYEKMQ in the germline V gene (reference sequence). V lost 8 bases, J lost 0 bases, and 6 bases stayed unmatched. The CDR3 is 14 amino acids. The CDR3 sequence: CASGEGQTNYGYTF. The CDR3 coding sequence is TGTGCCAGCGGGGAGGGACAGACTAACTATGGCTACACCTTC.

This chain links TRBV5-4 with TRBJ1-2; 7 nucleotides agree with TRBD1. The CDR3 extends over 16 amino acids. V shed 4 bases, J shed 4 bases, and the junction held 13 bases outside the gene matches. CDR1 is SGHNT and CDR2 is YYREEE in the germline V gene (reference sequence). The CDR3 nucleotides are TGTGCCAGCAGCCAGCCCGACAGGGACGGTATCTATGGCTACACCTTC. It encodes CASSQPDRDGIYGYTF. The whole variable domain, remainder taken from reference TRBV5-4 and TRBJ1-2, is ETGVTQSPTHLIKTRGQQVTLRCSSQSGHNTVSWYQQALGQGPQFIFQYYREEENGRGNFPPRFSGLQFPNYSSELNVNALELDDSALYLCASSQPDRDGIYGYTFGSGTRLTVV.

For this clone: The same CDR3 also results from other DNA sequences found in this sample. This chain uses TRBV9 with TRBJ2-7; D remains ambiguous. Germline CDR1 SGDLS, CDR2 YYNGEE. The CDR3 is made up of 14 amino acids. The V gene lost 0 bases and the J gene lost 1 base, with 8 bases spanning the gap. Written as DNA, the CDR3 is TGTGCCAGCAGCGTAGGCCTGAATTCCTACGAGCAGTACTTC. Translation gives CASSVGLNSYEQYF. The variable domain in full, completed from reference TRBV9 and TRBJ2-7, reads DSGVTQTPKHLITATGQRVTLRCSPRSGDLSVYWYQQSLDQGLQFLIQYYNGEERAKGNILERFSAQQFPDLHSELNLSSLELGDSALYFCASSVGLNSYEQYFGPGTRLTVT.

Notes on this clone: This sample also contains other DNA sequences that code for the same CDR3. This chain joins TRBV29-1 and TRBJ2-7; the D gene is possibly TRBD2 (6 bases). The CDR3 totals 13 residues. Trimming stripped 6 bases from V and 3 bases from J, with 15 bases between. The V gene's germline CDR1 is SQVTM and CDR2 ANQGSEA. CDR3 coding DNA: TGCAGCGTGACCGGGACTGCTGGCTACGAGCAGTACTTC. Protein: CSVTGTAGYEQYF.

This chain uses TRBV7-9 with TRBJ1-4; TRBD1 is a possible D gene (6 bases). The CDR3 is 14 residues long. CDR1 and CDR2 (germline): SEHNR, FQNEAQ (reference sequence). V shed 4 bases and J shed 3 bases, with 9 bases lying between them. CDR3 loop: CASSSRGPNEKLFF. DNA of the CDR3: TGTGCCAGCAGCTCCAGGGGCCCTAATGAAAAACTGTTTTTT. Drawing the rest from reference TRBV7-9 and TRBJ1-4, the complete variable domain is DTGVSQNPRHKITKRGQNVTFRCDPISEHNRLYWYRQTLGQGPEFLTYFQNEAQLEKSRLLSDRFSAERPKGSFSTLEIQRTEQGDSAMYLCASSSRGPNEKLFFGSGTQLSVL.

This clone has only a few counts. The genes are TRBV2 and TRBJ1-2; D remains unclear. V gave up 9 bases and J gave up 3 bases, with 14 bases separating them. The CDR3 sequence is 13 residues long. Germline V CDR1 and CDR2: SNHLY, FYNNEI. The CDR3 region is CAREIMTDYGYTF. CDR3 sequence (DNA): TGTGCCAGGGAGATAATGACGGACTATGGCTACACCTTC.

The table lists this clone with a count of one. The chain uses TRBV6-1 and TRBJ1-1; D gene unclear. Germline values: CDR1 MNHNS, CDR2 SASEGT. The V and J ends lost 1 base and 4 bases respectively, with 7 bases between them. This CDR3 has 13 amino acids. DNA of the CDR3: TGTGCCAGCAGTGAAGTTGGGATCACTGAAGCTTTCTTT. Amino acids: CASSEVGITEAFF.

The rearrangement links TRBV11-2 to TRBJ2-1; 12 bases map to TRBD2. CDR1 and CDR2 from the germline V gene are SGHAT and FQNNGV. This CDR3 is built from 15 residues. V was clipped by 3 bases and J by 10 bases; unmatched bases: 7. Here the CDR3 reads CASSFGLAGSEEQFF. The CDR3 DNA sequence: TGTGCCAGCAGCTTTGGACTAGCGGGATCGGAGGAGCAGTTCTTC.

A word on this clone: Different DNA sequences within this sample yield the same CDR3. V usage is TRBV5-4 and J usage is TRBJ2-2; D is unresolved. Germline-derived CDR1 and CDR2 are SGHNT and YYREEE (reference sequence). Trimming removed 2 bases at V and 2 bases at J, with 4 bases between. This CDR3 is 13 amino acids long. DNA of the CDR3: TGTGCCAGCAGCTTACCAAACACCGGGGAGCTGTTTTTT. Its translation: CASSLPNTGELFF.

J is TRBJ2-7 and V is TRBV11-1; the D gene is possibly TRBD1 (6 bases). Germline V gives CDR1 SGHAT, CDR2 FQDESV (reference sequence). V lost 1 base, J lost 6 bases, and 13 bases lay in between. This CDR3 has 14 amino acids. CDR3 nucleotides: TGTGCCAGCAGCTTAGGCAGGGGAGTGGGCGAGCAGTACTTC. Its protein is CASSLGRGVGEQYF.

The chain combines TRBV5-1 with TRBJ1-1; D remains unclear. The germline V and J ends were trimmed by 0 bases and 3 bases, with 9 bases remaining between them. The CDR3 covers 14 residues. Germline V gene data show CDR1 as SGHRS and CDR2 as YFSETQ. The DNA for the CDR3 is TGCGCCAGCAGCTTGGGGGCTGAGGACACTGAAGCTTTCTTT. It yields the protein CASSLGAEDTEAFF.

This chain connects TRBV10-1 to TRBJ2-2; no clear D. Germline V gives CDR1 WNHNN, CDR2 SYGVQD (reference sequence). The CDR3 has 12 residues. Trimming left V 5 bases short and J 4 bases short, with 5 bases between. The CDR3 loop reads CASSQATGELFF. The CDR3 coding sequence is TGCGCCAGCAGTCAGGCCACCGGGGAGCTGTTTTTT.

Details on this clone: Other DNA sequences of this sample code for an identical CDR3. The J gene is TRBJ2-7, the V gene TRBV27; D is perhaps TRBD1 or TRBD2 (5 bases each). The germline V gene encodes CDR1 MNHEY and CDR2 SMNVEV (reference sequence). The CDR3 length is 13 residues. Trimming cost V 3 bases and J 7 bases, with 13 bases left between them. The CDR3 loop is CASSLGRTGEQYF. In DNA form, the CDR3 reads TGTGCCAGCAGTTTGGGACGTACGGGTGAGCAGTACTTC.

The rearrangement joins TRBV4-1 to TRBJ2-3; TRBD1 is a possible D gene (6 bases). V was cut by 3 bases and J by 0 bases, with 10 bases left in between. The CDR3 consists of 15 residues. The germline CDR1 and CDR2 sequences are MGHRA and YSYEKL. Here the CDR3 reads CASSQGADSTDTQYF. CDR3 bases: TGCGCCAGCAGCCAGGGGGCGGATAGCACAGATACGCAGTATTTT.

V usage is TRBV7-9 and J usage is TRBJ2-1; TRBD1 aligns across 9 bases. Germline V CDR1 and CDR2: SEHNR, FQNEAQ (reference sequence). This CDR3 is 17 amino acids long. J was trimmed by 5 bases and V by 6 bases; bases with no gene match: 14. The CDR3 is CASSPKRFGTGNNEQFF. Here the CDR3 DNA reads TGTGCCAGCAGTCCAAAGCGTTTCGGGACAGGGAACAATGAGCAGTTCTTC.

The V gene is TRBV4-1, the J gene TRBJ2-7; 7 nucleotides align to TRBD1. CDR3 size: 17 residues. CDR1 is MGHRA and CDR2 is YSYEKL in the germline V gene. With 4 bases clipped from V and 0 bases from J, the junction kept 12 bases outside the gene matches. CDR3 sequence: CASSLRIPGTDSYEQYF. As DNA, the CDR3 is TGCGCCAGCAGCCTTCGAATCCCCGGGACAGACTCCTACGAGCAGTACTTC.

V usage is TRBV7-6 and J usage is TRBJ1-1; D is uncertain. V lost 1 base, J lost 0 bases, and 9 bases lay in between. Germline CDR1 and CDR2: SGHVS and FNYEAQ. The CDR3 sequence is 15 residues long. The CDR3 region is CASSLEADMNTEAFF. The CDR3 region has the DNA TGTGCCAGCAGCTTAGAGGCAGATATGAACACTGAAGCTTTCTTT.

CDR3 sequence: CASSLEAGGGSYEQYF. The CDR3 DNA reads TGTGCCAGCAGCTTAGAGGCGGGAGGGGGATCCTACGAGCAGTACTTC. V usage is TRBV11-2 and J usage is TRBJ2-7, with 9 bases matching TRBD2. Germline V gene sequence: CDR1 SGHAT, CDR2 FQNNGV. V lost 0 bases and J lost 1; bases outside the gene matches: 4. This CDR3 region has 16 residues.